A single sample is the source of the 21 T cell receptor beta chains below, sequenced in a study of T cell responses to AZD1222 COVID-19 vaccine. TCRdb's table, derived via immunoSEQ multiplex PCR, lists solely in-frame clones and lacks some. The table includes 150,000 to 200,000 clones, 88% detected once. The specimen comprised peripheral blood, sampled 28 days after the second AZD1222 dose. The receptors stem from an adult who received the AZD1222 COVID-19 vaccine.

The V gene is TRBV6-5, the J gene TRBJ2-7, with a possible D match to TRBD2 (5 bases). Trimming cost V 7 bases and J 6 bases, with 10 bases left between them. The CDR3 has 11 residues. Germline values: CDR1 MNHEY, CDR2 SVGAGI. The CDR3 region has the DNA TGTGCCAGCATGAGCGGACCCGAGCAGTACTTC. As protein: CASMSGPEQYF.

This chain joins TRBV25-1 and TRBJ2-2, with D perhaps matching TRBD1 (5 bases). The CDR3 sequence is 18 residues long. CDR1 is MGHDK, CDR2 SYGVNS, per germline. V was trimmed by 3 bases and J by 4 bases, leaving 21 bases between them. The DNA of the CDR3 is TGTGCCAGCAGTGACCCCCCCCGCCGGCAGGGCAGCACCGGGGAGCTGTTTTTT. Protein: CASSDPPRRQGSTGELFF.

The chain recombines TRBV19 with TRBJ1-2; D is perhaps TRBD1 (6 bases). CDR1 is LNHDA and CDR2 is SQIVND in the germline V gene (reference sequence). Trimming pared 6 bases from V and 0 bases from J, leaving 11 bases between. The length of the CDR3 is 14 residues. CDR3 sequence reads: CASRKTGTNYGYTF. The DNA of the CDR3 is TGTGCCAGTAGGAAAACAGGGACTAACTATGGCTACACCTTC.

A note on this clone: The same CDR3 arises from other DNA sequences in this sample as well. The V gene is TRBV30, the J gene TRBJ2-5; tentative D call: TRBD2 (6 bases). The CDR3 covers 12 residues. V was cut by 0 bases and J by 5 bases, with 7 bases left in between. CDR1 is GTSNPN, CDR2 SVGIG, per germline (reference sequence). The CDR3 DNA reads TGTGCCTGGAGTGTACGGGGGGAGACCCAGTACTTC. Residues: CAWSVRGETQYF.

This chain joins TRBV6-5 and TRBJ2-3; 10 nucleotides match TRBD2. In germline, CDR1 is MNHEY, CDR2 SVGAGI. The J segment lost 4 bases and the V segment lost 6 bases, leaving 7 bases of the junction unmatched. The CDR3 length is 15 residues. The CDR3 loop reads CASRVLAGYPDTQYF. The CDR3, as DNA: TGTGCCAGCAGGGTACTAGCGGGATATCCAGATACGCAGTATTTT.

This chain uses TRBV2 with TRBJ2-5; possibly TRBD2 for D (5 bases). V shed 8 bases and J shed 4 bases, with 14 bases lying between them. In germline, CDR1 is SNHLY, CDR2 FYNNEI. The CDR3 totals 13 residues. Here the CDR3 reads CASRFTSGETQYF. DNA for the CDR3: TGTGCCAGCCGGTTTACTAGTGGAGAGACCCAGTACTTC.

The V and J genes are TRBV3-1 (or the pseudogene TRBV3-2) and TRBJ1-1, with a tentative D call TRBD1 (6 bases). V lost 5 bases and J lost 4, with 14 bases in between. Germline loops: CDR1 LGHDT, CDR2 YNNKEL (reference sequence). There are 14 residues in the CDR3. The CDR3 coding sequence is TGTGCCAGCAGCGCGGGACATACTATCACTGAAGCTTTCTTT. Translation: CASSAGHTITEAFF.

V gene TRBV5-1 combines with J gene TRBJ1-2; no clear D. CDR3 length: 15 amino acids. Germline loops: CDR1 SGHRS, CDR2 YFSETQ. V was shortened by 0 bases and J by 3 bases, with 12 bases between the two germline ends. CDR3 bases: TGCGCCAGCAGCTTGGAGCCCGCTAAGGACTATGGCTACACCTTC. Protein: CASSLEPAKDYGYTF.

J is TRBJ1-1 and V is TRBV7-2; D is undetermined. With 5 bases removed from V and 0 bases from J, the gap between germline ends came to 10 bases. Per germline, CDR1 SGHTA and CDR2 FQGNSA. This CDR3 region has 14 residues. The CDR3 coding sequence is TGTGCCAGCAGCCGGAGAGACATGAACACTGAAGCTTTCTTT. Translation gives CASSRRDMNTEAFF.

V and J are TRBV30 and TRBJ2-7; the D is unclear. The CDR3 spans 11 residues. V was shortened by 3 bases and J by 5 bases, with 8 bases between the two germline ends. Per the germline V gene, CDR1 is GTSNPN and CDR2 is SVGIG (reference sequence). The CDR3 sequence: CAWSLGDEQYF. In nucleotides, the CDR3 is TGTGCCTGGAGCCTAGGTGACGAGCAGTACTTC.

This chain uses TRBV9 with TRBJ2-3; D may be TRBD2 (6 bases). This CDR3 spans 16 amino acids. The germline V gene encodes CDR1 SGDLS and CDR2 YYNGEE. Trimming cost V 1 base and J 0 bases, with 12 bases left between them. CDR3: CASSVQAGFSTDTQYF. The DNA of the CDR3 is TGTGCCAGCAGCGTACAGGCGGGGTTTAGCACAGATACGCAGTATTTT.

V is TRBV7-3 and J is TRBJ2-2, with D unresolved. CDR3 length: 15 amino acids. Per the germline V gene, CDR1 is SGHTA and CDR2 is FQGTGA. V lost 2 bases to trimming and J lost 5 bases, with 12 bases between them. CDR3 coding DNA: TGTGCCAGCAGCTTAGAACGAGCCCTGACCGGGGAGCTGTTTTTT. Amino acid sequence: CASSLERALTGELFF.

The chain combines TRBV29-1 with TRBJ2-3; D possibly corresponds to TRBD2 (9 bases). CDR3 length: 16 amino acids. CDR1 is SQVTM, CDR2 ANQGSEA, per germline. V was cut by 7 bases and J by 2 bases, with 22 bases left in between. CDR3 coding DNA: TGCAGCGGGTCAGACAGGGGACTAGCTAACACAGATACGCAGTATTTT. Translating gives CSGSDRGLANTDTQYF.

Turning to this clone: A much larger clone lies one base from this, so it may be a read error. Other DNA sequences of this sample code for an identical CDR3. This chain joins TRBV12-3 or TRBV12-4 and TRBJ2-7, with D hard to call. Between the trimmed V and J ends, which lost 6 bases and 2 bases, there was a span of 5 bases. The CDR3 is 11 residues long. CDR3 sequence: CASSLTYEQYF. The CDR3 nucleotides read TGTGCCAGCAGCTTAACCTACGAGCAGTACTTC.

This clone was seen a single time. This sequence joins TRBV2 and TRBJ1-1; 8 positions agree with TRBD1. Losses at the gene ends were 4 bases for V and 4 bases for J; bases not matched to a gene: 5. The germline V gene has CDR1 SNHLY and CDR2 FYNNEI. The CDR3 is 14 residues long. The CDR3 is CASSARQGSTEAFF. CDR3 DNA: TGTGCCAGCAGTGCCCGACAGGGGAGCACTGAAGCTTTCTTT.

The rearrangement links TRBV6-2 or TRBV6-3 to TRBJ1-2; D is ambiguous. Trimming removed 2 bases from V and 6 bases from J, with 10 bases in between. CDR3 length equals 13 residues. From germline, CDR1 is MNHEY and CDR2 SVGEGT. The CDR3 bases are TGTGCCAGCAGTTACGGTCAGAGTGATGGCTACACCTTC. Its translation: CASSYGQSDGYTF.

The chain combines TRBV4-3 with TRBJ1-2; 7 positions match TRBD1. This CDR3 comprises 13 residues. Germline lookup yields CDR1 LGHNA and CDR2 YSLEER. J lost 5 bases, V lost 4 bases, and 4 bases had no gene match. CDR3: CASSPDRVYGYTF. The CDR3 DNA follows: TGCGCCAGCAGCCCCGACAGGGTTTATGGCTACACCTTC.

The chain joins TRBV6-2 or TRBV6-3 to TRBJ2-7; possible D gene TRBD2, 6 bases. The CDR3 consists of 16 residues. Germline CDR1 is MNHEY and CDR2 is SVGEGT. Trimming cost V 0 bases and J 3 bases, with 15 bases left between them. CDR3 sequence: CASSYSRPGVGYEQYF. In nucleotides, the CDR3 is TGTGCCAGCAGTTACTCCCGGCCGGGGGTTGGCTACGAGCAGTACTTC.

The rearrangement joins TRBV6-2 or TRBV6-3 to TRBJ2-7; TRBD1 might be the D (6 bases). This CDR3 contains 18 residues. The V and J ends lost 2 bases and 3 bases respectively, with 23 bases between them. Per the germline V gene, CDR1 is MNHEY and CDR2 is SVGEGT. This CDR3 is CASSYKGVFSDYYYEQYF. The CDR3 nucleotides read TGTGCCAGCAGTTACAAGGGGGTCTTTAGTGACTACTACTACGAGCAGTACTTC.

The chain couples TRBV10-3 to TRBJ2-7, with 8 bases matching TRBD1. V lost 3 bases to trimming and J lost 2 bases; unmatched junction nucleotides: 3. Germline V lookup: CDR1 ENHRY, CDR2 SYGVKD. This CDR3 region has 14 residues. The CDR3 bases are TGTGCCATCAGTGAAGGACAGGGCACCTACGAGCAGTACTTC. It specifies CAISEGQGTYEQYF.

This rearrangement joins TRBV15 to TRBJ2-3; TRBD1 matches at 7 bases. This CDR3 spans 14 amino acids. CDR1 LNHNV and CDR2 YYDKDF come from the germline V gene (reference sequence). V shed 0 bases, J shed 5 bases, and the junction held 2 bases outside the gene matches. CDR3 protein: CATSRDRGLDTQYF. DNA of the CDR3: TGTGCCACCAGCAGAGATAGGGGGCTAGATACGCAGTATTTT.